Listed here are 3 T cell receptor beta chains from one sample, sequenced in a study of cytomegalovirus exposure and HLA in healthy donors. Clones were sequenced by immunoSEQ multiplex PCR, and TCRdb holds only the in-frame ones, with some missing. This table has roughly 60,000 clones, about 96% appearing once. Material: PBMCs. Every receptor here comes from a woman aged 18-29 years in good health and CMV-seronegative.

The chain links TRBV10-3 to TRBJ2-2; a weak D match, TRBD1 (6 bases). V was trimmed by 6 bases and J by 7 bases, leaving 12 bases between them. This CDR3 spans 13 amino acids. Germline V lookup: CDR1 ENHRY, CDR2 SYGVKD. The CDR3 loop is CAISPGVVGELFF. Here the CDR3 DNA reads TGTGCCATCAGCCCAGGGGTTGTCGGGGAGCTGTTTTTT.

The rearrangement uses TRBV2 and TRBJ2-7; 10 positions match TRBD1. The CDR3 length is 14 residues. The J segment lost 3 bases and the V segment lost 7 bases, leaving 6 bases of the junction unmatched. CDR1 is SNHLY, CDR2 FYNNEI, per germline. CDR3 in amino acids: CASIRDRGNYEQYF. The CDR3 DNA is TGTGCCAGCATCCGGGACAGGGGAAACTACGAGCAGTACTTC.

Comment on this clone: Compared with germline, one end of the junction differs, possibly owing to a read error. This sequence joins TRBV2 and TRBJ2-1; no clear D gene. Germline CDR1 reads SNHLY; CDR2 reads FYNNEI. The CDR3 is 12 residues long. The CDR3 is CASSEAMAQQVF. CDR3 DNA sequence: TGTGCCAGCAGTGAAGCGATGGCCCAGCAGGTCTTC.